The T cell receptor beta chain under discussion was sequenced for a study of patients and donors after allogeneic stem cell transplantation. TCRdb re-analysed the RT-PCR reads in MiXCR, keeping a single row per CDR3 protein. Among roughly 1,600 distinct CDR3 sequences, around 7.2% were seen once, and the ten largest hold about 17%. This clonotype is termed medium-sized. Trimming stripped 0 bases from V and 5 bases from J, with 13 bases between. The CDR3 runs 14 residues. Germline V gene lookup returns CDR1 SQVTM and CDR2 ANQGSEA. The source is a human donor who was either an allogeneic HSCT recipient or a stem cell or donor lymphocyte infusion donor (not recorded which). It is not recorded whose cells these are; they may come from a transplant donor. Sequenced: blood, either unsorted or a sorted T cell fraction (not recorded which). The J gene is TRBJ1-1, the V gene TRBV29-1, with D perhaps TRBD1 (6 bases). The CDR3 here is CSVEESGGRTEAFF. The CDR3 DNA follows: TGCAGCGTTGAAGAGAGTGGGGGGCGGACTGAAGCTTTCTTT.